This TCR beta chain comes out of a study of lymphopenia after photon versus proton radiotherapy. This CDR3 spans 17 amino acids. CDR1 LGHNA and CDR2 YSLEER come from the germline V gene. V lost 0 bases to trimming and J lost 7 bases; unmatched junction nucleotides: 10. TCRdb keeps only in-frame clones here, not all; method: immunoSEQ multiplex PCR. Of approximately 53,000 clones in the sample, 80% to 95% were seen once. Broader study findings: Authors raise, but do not show, better survival with proton therapy.

In the case of this clone: As yet, its antigen is unknown.

This clonotype was sampled from a woman in her 40s with cholangiocarcinoma. The genes are TRBV4-3 and TRBJ2-1; 9 bases match TRBD2. The sequenced sample was peripheral blood, obtained from a patient treated with photon-based radiotherapy. The CDR3 DNA sequence: TGCGCCAGCAGCCAAGATGGTTCCGGGACTAGCAGGAATGAGCAGTTCTTC. It yields the protein CASSQDGSGTSRNEQFF.